Below are 31 T cell receptor beta chains sequenced from a single sample in a study of T cells in tumors after PD-1 blockade. The data were produced by immunoSEQ multiplex PCR, yet TCRdb's version contains in-frame clones alone and is incomplete. This table holds more than 40,000 clones, 81% found once. The input for sequencing was PBMCs, taken before anti-PD-1 treatment. Every receptor here comes from a human donor with basal cell carcinoma.

The J gene is TRBJ2-7, the V gene TRBV21-1; TRBD1, the table's D call, was not compared with the DNA. TRBV21-1 is classified as a pseudogene. The CDR3 has 14 residues. The CDR3 loop is CASSKGDRGLEQYF. DNA of the CDR3: TGTGCCAGCAGCAAAGGAGACAGGGGGCTCGAGCAGTACTTC.

The chain employs TRBV28 and TRBJ2-1; D possibly uses TRBD1 or TRBD2 (5 bases each). V lost 6 bases and J lost 0, with 18 bases in between. The CDR3 has 17 residues. Germline V gene data show CDR1 as MDHEN and CDR2 as SYDVKM. The CDR3 nucleotides read TGTGCCAGCAGCCCCGAGGTTGCAGGGAGCTCCTACAATGAGCAGTTCTTC. Translating gives CASSPEVAGSSYNEQFF.

This chain uses TRBV18 with TRBJ1-4; D is uncertain. Germline V CDR1 and CDR2: KGHSH, LQKENI. This CDR3 spans 16 amino acids. Trimming took off 4 bases at V and 6 bases at J, with 18 bases between the two ends. CDR3 in DNA: TGTGCCAGCTCACTTTTTAGAGGCAGCCTTGATGAAAAACTGTTTTTT. Encoded protein: CASSLFRGSLDEKLFF.

V gene TRBV4-1 combines with J gene TRBJ1-2, with D perhaps matching TRBD1 (5 bases). V lost 3 bases, J lost 2 bases, and 7 bases lay in between. CDR3 length equals 13 residues. The germline CDR1 and CDR2 sequences are MGHRA and YSYEKL. This chain's CDR3 is CASSQAGNYGYTF. CDR3 bases: TGCGCCAGCAGCCAGGCAGGGAACTATGGCTACACCTTC.

The J gene is TRBJ2-6, the V gene TRBV5-1; tentatively, D is TRBD2 (5 bases). The CDR3 length is 15 residues. Trimming left V 0 bases short and J 3 bases short, with 7 bases between. Germline CDR1 reads SGHRS; CDR2 reads YFSETQ. The CDR3 sequence: CASSLVGSGANVLTF. In DNA form, the CDR3 reads TGCGCCAGCAGCTTGGTAGGGAGTGGGGCCAACGTCCTGACTTTC.

The chain employs TRBV18 and TRBJ2-1; a weak D match, TRBD2 (5 bases). The CDR3 has 15 amino acids. Trimming removed 1 base from V and 2 bases from J, with 9 bases in between. Per the germline V gene, CDR1 is KGHSH and CDR2 is LQKENI. CDR3 in DNA: TGTGCCAGCTCACCACTTAACGGGGCCTACAATGAGCAGTTCTTC. Its translation is CASSPLNGAYNEQFF.

The chain has TRBV2 and TRBJ2-5; 12 nucleotides align to TRBD2. CDR3 length equals 14 residues. Germline V CDR1 and CDR2: SNHLY, FYNNEI. The V segment lost 5 bases and the J segment 5 bases; nucleotides outside the gene matches: 3. CDR3 region: CASSPTSGGETQYF. CDR3 sequence (DNA): TGTGCCAGCAGTCCGACTAGCGGGGGTGAGACCCAGTACTTC.

This chain connects TRBV6-5 to TRBJ1-3; the D is unclear. CDR3 length: 12 residues. V lost 9 bases to trimming and J lost 0 bases, with 6 bases between them. Germline assignment: CDR1 MNHEY and CDR2 SVGAGI. The CDR3 nucleotides read TGTGCCAGTGGGAACTCTGGAAACACCATATATTTT. This gives the protein CASGNSGNTIYF.

The chain links TRBV3-1 (or the pseudogene TRBV3-2) to TRBJ2-7; D is unclear. Germline CDR1 and CDR2: LGHDT and YNNKEL (reference sequence). V lost 1 base to trimming and J lost 0 bases, with 1 base between them. This CDR3 region has 12 residues. As DNA, the CDR3 is TGTGCCAGCAGCCAAGTCTCCTACGAGCAGTACTTC. This sequence encodes CASSQVSYEQYF.

V and J are TRBV23-1 and TRBJ2-2, with no clear D. TRBV23-1 is classed as an ORF, of uncertain function. The germline V and J ends were trimmed by 2 bases and 1 base, with 8 bases remaining between them. The CDR3 has 15 amino acids. The CDR3 sequence is CASSQSPQNTGELFF. CDR3 coding DNA: TGCGCCAGCAGTCAAAGCCCCCAGAACACCGGGGAGCTGTTTTTT.

This chain links TRBV6-5 with TRBJ1-4, with 8 positions matching TRBD1. Trimming removed 8 bases from V and 8 bases from J; junction bases left unmatched: 13. Germline lookup yields CDR1 MNHEY and CDR2 SVGAGI. The CDR3 extends over 15 amino acids. Written as DNA, the CDR3 is TGTGCCAGCGGCTCAGGGGGCGCGGTAAGCGAAAAACTGTTTTTT. Protein sequence: CASGSGGAVSEKLFF.

The chain employs TRBV5-6 and TRBJ1-1; no definite D call. Trimming took 4 bases from V and 1 from J, leaving 11 bases between them. Germline CDR1 SGHDT, CDR2 YYEEEE. This CDR3 has 14 residues. As DNA, the CDR3 is TGTGCCAGCAGCCTTCACGGACCGAACACTGAAGCTTTCTTT. Translated: CASSLHGPNTEAFF.

The CDR3, as DNA: TGTGCCAGCAGTGAACAGACCTTACTGGGGGAGCAGTACTTC. This codes for CASSEQTLLGEQYF. The chain links TRBV25-1 to TRBJ2-7; D not resolved. The CDR3 extends over 14 amino acids. Looked up from germline, CDR1 is MGHDK and CDR2 is SYGVNS. V lost 2 bases to trimming and J lost 7 bases, with 15 bases between them.

This chain uses TRBV7-2 with TRBJ2-3, with D perhaps matching TRBD2 (7 bases). The CDR3 totals 15 residues. V lost 6 bases, J lost 2 bases, and 15 bases lay in between. Germline V gives CDR1 SGHTA, CDR2 FQGNSA. The CDR3 DNA reads TGTGCCAGCAGGGATCCGGGGGGCCCCACAGATACGCAGTATTTT. Residues: CASRDPGGPTDTQYF.

The V call is TRBV6-5, the J call TRBJ2-7; D gene ambiguous. The CDR3 loop spans 14 amino acids. The V gene lost 4 bases and the J gene lost 0 bases, with 10 bases spanning the gap. Germline CDR1 reads MNHEY; CDR2 reads SVGAGI. CDR3 sequence reads: CASSSTATSYEQYF. The CDR3 nucleotides are TGTGCCAGCAGTTCTACAGCAACCTCCTACGAGCAGTACTTC.

This chain links TRBV5-6 with TRBJ2-1, with D maybe TRBD1 (6 bases). The germline gives CDR1 SGHDT, CDR2 YYEEEE. The CDR3 totals 14 residues. Trimming removed 3 bases at V and 7 bases at J, with 14 bases between. The CDR3 sequence: CASSSARGGNEQFF. The CDR3 DNA reads as TGTGCCAGCAGCTCCGCCAGGGGTGGAAATGAGCAGTTCTTC.

The chain is built from TRBV7-9 and TRBJ2-7; no clear D gene. V lost 4 bases, J lost 2 bases, and 9 bases lay in between. Germline assignment: CDR1 SEHNR and CDR2 FQNEAQ (reference sequence). The CDR3 consists of 13 residues. CDR3: CASSSKGPYEQYF. The CDR3 nucleotides are TGTGCCAGCAGCTCCAAGGGTCCCTACGAGCAGTACTTC.

This sequence joins TRBV24-1 and TRBJ2-3; 9 bases are a match to TRBD1. In germline, CDR1 is KGHDR, CDR2 SFDVKD. The ends lost 4 bases at V and 4 bases at J; junction bases unmatched: 5. The CDR3 sequence is 15 residues long. The CDR3 protein is CATSEGQGFSDTQYF. The CDR3 nucleotides read TGTGCCACCAGTGAGGGACAGGGTTTTTCAGATACGCAGTATTTT.

V usage is TRBV5-1 and J usage is TRBJ2-2; 11 nucleotides match TRBD2. The ends lost 4 bases at V and 4 bases at J; junction bases unmatched: 9. Germline CDR1 reads SGHRS; CDR2 reads YFSETQ. The CDR3 covers 17 residues. This CDR3 is CASSISSGGAATGELFF. The CDR3 region has the DNA TGCGCCAGCAGCATAAGTAGCGGGGGGGCCGCCACCGGGGAGCTGTTTTTT.

The chain uses TRBV7-9 and TRBJ2-7; D tentatively fits TRBD1 or TRBD2 (5 bases each). In germline, CDR1 is SEHNR, CDR2 FQNEAQ (reference sequence). This CDR3 is 12 amino acids long. Deletions cut 4 bases from V and 3 bases from J, with 7 bases between. The CDR3 nucleotides are TGTGCCAGCAGCTGGGACGGCTACGAGCAGTACTTC. Translation gives CASSWDGYEQYF.

The V gene is TRBV19, the J gene TRBJ2-3; 16 bases match TRBD2. V dropped 7 bases and J dropped 4; count of bases not matched to a gene: 2. This CDR3 comprises 15 residues. Germline CDR1 is LNHDA and CDR2 is SQIVND (reference sequence). This chain's CDR3 is CASTGLAGGPDTQYF. The DNA of the CDR3 is TGTGCCAGTACGGGACTAGCGGGGGGGCCAGATACGCAGTATTTT. Looking up the rest from reference TRBV19 and TRBJ2-3 gives the full variable domain: DGGITQSPKYLFRKEGQNVTLSCEQNLNHDAMYWYRQDPGQGLRLIYYSQIVNDFQKGDIAEGYSVSREKKESFPLTVTSAQKNPTAFYLCASTGLAGGPDTQYFGPGTRLTVL.

This chain uses TRBV3-1 (or the pseudogene TRBV3-2) with TRBJ2-1; D remains unclear. The CDR3 spans 11 residues. V was pared by 4 bases and J by 6 bases, with 4 bases between. The germline V gene encodes CDR1 LGHDT and CDR2 YNNKEL (reference sequence). The CDR3 DNA reads as TGTGCCAGCAGCCTCTTCAATGAGCAGTTCTTC. Translated: CASSLFNEQFF.

The chain uses TRBV5-6 and TRBJ2-7, with D tentatively TRBD2 (5 bases). Trimming pared 2 bases from V and 2 bases from J, leaving 11 bases between. CDR1 SGHDT and CDR2 YYEEEE come from the germline V gene. The CDR3 has 14 residues. In DNA form, the CDR3 reads TGTGCCAGCAGCTTCCCCGGGAACCCCTACGAGCAGTACTTC. Protein product: CASSFPGNPYEQYF.

This clone was picked up one time. The rearrangement links TRBV4-2 to TRBJ1-3; tentative D call: TRBD1 (6 bases). V gave up 4 bases and J gave up 0 bases, with 13 bases separating them. From germline, CDR1 is LGHNA and CDR2 YNFKEQ. The CDR3 loop spans 16 amino acids. The CDR3 is CASSRPQGSSGNTIYF. CDR3 sequence (DNA): TGTGCCAGCAGCCGGCCCCAGGGGAGCTCTGGAAACACCATATATTTT.

This chain joins TRBV10-1 and TRBJ1-1, with TRBD1 matching 8 bases. Trimming cost V 9 bases and J 11 bases; bases outside gene matches: 11. Germline loops: CDR1 WNHNN, CDR2 SYGVQD (reference sequence). The CDR3 consists of 12 residues. This CDR3 reads CARSDRVLSAFF. CDR3 bases: TGCGCCAGATCGGACAGGGTATTATCGGCTTTCTTT.

The gene calls are TRBV6-4 and TRBJ1-2, with a possible D match to TRBD1 (6 bases). Per the germline V gene, CDR1 is MRHNA and CDR2 is SNTAGT. V was pared by 5 bases and J by 6 bases, with 13 bases between. The CDR3 runs to 13 residues. The CDR3 loop is CASSPTGMDGYTF. The CDR3 DNA reads TGTGCCAGCAGTCCAACAGGGATGGATGGCTACACCTTC.

The chain couples TRBV7-8 to TRBJ2-1, with 11 positions matching TRBD2. J was trimmed by 8 bases and V by 5 bases; bases with no gene match: 17. The germline CDR1 and CDR2 sequences are SGHVS and FQNEAQ. The CDR3 runs to 18 residues. CDR3 in DNA: TGTGCCAGCAGCGAACTAGCCCCGGGACTAGCGGTCCACTATGAGCAGTTCTTC. It is translated as CASSELAPGLAVHYEQFF. The full variable domain, in which reference TRBV7-8 and TRBJ2-1 provide the parts outside the CDR3, is GAGVSQSPRYKVAKRGQDVALRCDPISGHVSLFWYQQALGQGPEFLTYFQNEAQLDKSGLPSDRFFAERPEGSVSTLKIQRTQQEDSAVYLCASSELAPGLAVHYEQFFGPGTRLTVL.

V gene TRBV30 combines with J gene TRBJ2-1; no definite D call. This CDR3 is 11 amino acids long. The V and J ends lost 2 bases and 10 bases respectively, with 9 bases between them. The germline V gene encodes CDR1 GTSNPN and CDR2 SVGIG (reference sequence). CDR3 bases: TGTGCCTGGAGTACGGTCCAGGAGCAGTTCTTC. Its translation: CAWSTVQEQFF.

The chain uses TRBV19 and TRBJ1-1; the D is unclear. V shed 1 base and J shed 3 bases, with 6 bases lying between them. Germline-derived CDR1 and CDR2 are LNHDA and SQIVND (reference sequence). The CDR3 is 13 residues long. The CDR3 DNA is TGTGCCAGTAGTATAGGGGAGTACACTGAAGCTTTCTTT. It is translated as CASSIGEYTEAFF.

The rearrangement uses TRBV30 and TRBJ2-1, with TRBD1 as a possible D gene (5 bases). V lost 0 bases and J 8 bases, leaving 8 bases between the germline ends. CDR3 size: 12 residues. Germline V gene data show CDR1 as GTSNPN and CDR2 as SVGIG (reference sequence). CDR3 amino acids: CAWSVLQDEQFF. The CDR3 region has the DNA TGTGCCTGGAGTGTTTTACAGGATGAGCAGTTCTTC.

This clone was picked up one time. In DNA form, the CDR3 reads TGTGCCAGCAGTTTGCAGGGCGGCACTGAAGCTTTCTTT. Protein sequence: CASSLQGGTEAFF. This sequence joins TRBV27 and TRBJ1-1, with D possibly matching TRBD1 (5 bases). The ends were cut back, 3 bases at V and 4 bases at J, with 9 bases in the middle. The CDR3 has 13 amino acids. Germline V gene data show CDR1 as MNHEY and CDR2 as SMNVEV (reference sequence).